The 15 T cell receptor beta chains given below trace back to one sample, sequenced in a study of control samples from healthy donors and cancer patients. The table came from immunoSEQ multiplex PCR; TCRdb's copy has only in-frame clones and leaves some out. The sample lists 100,000 or so clones; 80% to 90% were seen once. The sequenced material came from blood. Receptor source: a man aged 25 to 40 in good health.

The genes are TRBV5-1 and TRBJ1-4; no clear D gene. Germline CDR1 is SGHRS and CDR2 is YFSETQ. The CDR3 extends over 14 amino acids. V was trimmed by 4 bases and J by 0 bases, leaving 7 bases between them. The CDR3 coding sequence is TGCGCCAGCAGCGTGGCGGCAACTAATGAAAAACTGTTTTTT. This gives the protein CASSVAATNEKLFF. The full variable domain, completed using reference TRBV5-1 and TRBJ1-4, is KAGVTQTPRYLIKTRGQQVTLSCSPISGHRSVSWYQQTPGQGLQFLFEYFSETQRNKGNFPGRFSGRQFSNSRSEMNVSTLELGDSALYLCASSVAATNEKLFFGSGTQLSVL.

In this sample, this clone turned up once. V gene TRBV2 combines with J gene TRBJ2-7, with D tentatively TRBD1 or TRBD2 (5 bases each). CDR1 is SNHLY and CDR2 is FYNNEI in the germline V gene. V lost 2 bases and J lost 3, with 23 bases in between. The CDR3 consists of 18 residues. In nucleotides, the CDR3 is TGTGCCAGCAGTGAAAAAACCCTGGGGGTTAGTAGGGGCTACGAGCAGTACTTC. Amino acid sequence: CASSEKTLGVSRGYEQYF.

V usage is TRBV2 and J usage is TRBJ1-1; 10 nucleotides align to TRBD1. The germline V gene encodes CDR1 SNHLY and CDR2 FYNNEI. V gave up 5 bases and J gave up 0 bases; unmatched junction bases: 9. The CDR3 runs 17 residues. The CDR3 spells CASSKRTGGSLNTEAFF. Written as DNA, the CDR3 is TGTGCCAGCAGTAAGAGGACAGGGGGTAGTCTGAACACTGAAGCTTTCTTT.

The chain recombines TRBV9 with TRBJ2-7; the D gene could be TRBD1 or TRBD2 (5 bases each). Germline CDR1 SGDLS, CDR2 YYNGEE. The V end was cut by 4 bases, the J end by 7 bases, with 24 bases between. The CDR3 has 16 amino acids. This CDR3 reads CASSRAPGTTAGEQYF. CDR3 DNA sequence: TGTGCCAGCAGCCGCGCACCCGGGACGACGGCGGGTGAGCAGTACTTC.

J is TRBJ2-5 and V is TRBV11-2; D may be TRBD2 (6 bases). Looked up from germline, CDR1 is SGHAT and CDR2 is FQNNGV. The germline V and J ends were trimmed by 2 bases and 5 bases, with 18 bases remaining between them. The CDR3 runs to 16 residues. CDR3 bases: TGTGCCAGCAGCTTATCACGATCGGCGGGATGGGAGACCCAGTACTTC. This encodes CASSLSRSAGWETQYF.

This chain joins TRBV6-2 or TRBV6-3 and TRBJ1-3, with 11 bases aligning to TRBD1. Trimming removed 4 bases from V and 9 bases from J; junction bases left unmatched: 5. CDR1 is MNHEY and CDR2 is SVGEGT in the germline V gene. The CDR3 has 14 amino acids. CDR3 sequence: CASSSGQGGTTIYF. The DNA of the CDR3 is TGTGCCAGCAGTTCGGGACAGGGGGGTACCACCATATATTTT.

The genes are TRBV5-5 and TRBJ2-5; no clear D gene. Deletions cut 4 bases from V and 7 bases from J, with 20 bases between. Germline lookup yields CDR1 SGHKS and CDR2 YYEKEE (reference sequence). The CDR3 is made up of 15 amino acids. The CDR3 DNA is TGTGCCAGCAGCCTCGGGTGGCAGACATTAGGGACCCAGTACTTC. Encoded protein: CASSLGWQTLGTQYF.

The J gene is TRBJ2-3, the V gene TRBV6-2 or TRBV6-3; possible D gene TRBD2, 5 bases. The CDR3 runs 17 residues. V was pared by 0 bases and J by 6 bases, with 19 bases between. Germline CDR1 MNHEY, CDR2 SVGEGT. This CDR3 reads CASSYSERLAGPDTQYF. In DNA form, the CDR3 reads TGTGCCAGCAGTTACTCGGAGCGGTTAGCTGGCCCCGATACGCAGTATTTT.

The CDR3 protein is CASSSWTSGTKETQYF. The DNA for the CDR3 is TGTGCCAGCAGTTCCTGGACTAGCGGGACTAAAGAGACCCAGTACTTC. The chain is built from TRBV6-5 and TRBJ2-5, with 12 bases that match TRBD2. This CDR3 contains 16 residues. Trimming at V came to 4 bases and at J to 3 bases, leaving 6 bases not matched to a gene. Germline CDR1 reads MNHEY; CDR2 reads SVGAGI.

CDR3 loop: CASSLQGYGYTF. As DNA, the CDR3 is TGTGCCAGCAGCCTACAGGGATATGGCTACACCTTC. The chain uses TRBV6-2 or TRBV6-3 and TRBJ1-2; tentatively, D is TRBD1 (6 bases). The CDR3 contains 12 residues. Trimming shortened V by 6 bases and J by 5 bases, and 10 bases separated the two germline ends. The germline V gene encodes CDR1 MNHEY and CDR2 SVGEGT.

J is TRBJ2-7 and V is TRBV4-3, with D perhaps matching TRBD1 (5 bases). The V gene's germline CDR1 is LGHNA and CDR2 YSLEER. Between the trimmed V and J ends, which lost 0 bases and 4 bases, there was a span of 7 bases. This CDR3 spans 13 amino acids. CDR3 in amino acids: CASSQDQGYEQYF. In nucleotides, the CDR3 is TGCGCCAGCAGCCAAGATCAGGGATACGAGCAGTACTTC.

Details on this clone: This sample includes further DNA sequences coding for the same CDR3. The chain couples TRBV20-1 to TRBJ1-1; D may be TRBD1 (6 bases). The CDR3 extends over 10 amino acids. Germline V gives CDR1 DFQATT, CDR2 SNEGSKA (reference sequence). Trimming left V 6 bases short and J 8 bases short, with 10 bases between. CDR3 residues: CSAPDREAFF. The CDR3 nucleotides are TGCAGTGCCCCCGACAGGGAAGCTTTCTTT.

This chain joins TRBV6-1 and TRBJ1-5; the D is unclear. Germline CDR1 and CDR2: MNHNS and SASEGT. Trimming pared 1 base from V and 1 base from J, leaving 17 bases between. CDR3 length: 18 residues. Here the CDR3 reads CASSEDVEESRSNQPQHF. The CDR3 nucleotides are TGTGCCAGCAGTGAAGATGTTGAGGAATCGCGCAGCAATCAGCCCCAGCATTTT.

The chain is built from TRBV10-1 and TRBJ2-2, with D unresolved. V lost 3 bases, J lost 1 base, and 6 bases lay in between. Germline CDR1 reads WNHNN; CDR2 reads SYGVQD (reference sequence). This CDR3 comprises 14 residues. The CDR3 DNA follows: TGCGCCAGCAGTGAAAGAGGGAACACCGGGGAGCTGTTTTTT. It yields the protein CASSERGNTGELFF.

V gene TRBV3-1 (or the pseudogene TRBV3-2) combines with J gene TRBJ1-1; 9 bases are a match to TRBD1. This CDR3 contains 19 residues. The germline V gene has CDR1 LGHDT and CDR2 YNNKEL (reference sequence). Unmatched junction bases numbered 18, after V lost 1 base and J lost 6 bases. The CDR3 region has the DNA TGTGCCAGCAGCCAAGGAATATGGGGCACAGGGGGCACGACCTCTGAAGCTTTCTTT. It specifies CASSQGIWGTGGTTSEAFF.